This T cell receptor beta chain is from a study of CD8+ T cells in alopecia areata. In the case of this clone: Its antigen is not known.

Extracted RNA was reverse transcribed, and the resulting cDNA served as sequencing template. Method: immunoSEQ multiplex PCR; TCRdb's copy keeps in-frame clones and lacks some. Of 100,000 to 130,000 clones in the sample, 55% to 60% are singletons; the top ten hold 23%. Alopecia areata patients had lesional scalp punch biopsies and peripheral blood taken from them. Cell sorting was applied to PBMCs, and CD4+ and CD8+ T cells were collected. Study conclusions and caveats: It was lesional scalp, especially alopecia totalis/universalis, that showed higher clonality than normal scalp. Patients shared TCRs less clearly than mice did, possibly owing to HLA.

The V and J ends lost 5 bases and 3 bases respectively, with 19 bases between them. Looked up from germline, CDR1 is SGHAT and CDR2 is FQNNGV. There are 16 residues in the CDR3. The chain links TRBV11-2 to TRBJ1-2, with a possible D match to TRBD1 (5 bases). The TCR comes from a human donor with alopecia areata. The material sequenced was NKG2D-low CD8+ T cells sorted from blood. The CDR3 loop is CASSQELGGIDYGYTF. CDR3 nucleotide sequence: TGTGCCAGCAGCCAAGAGCTGGGGGGGATAGACTATGGCTACACCTTC.